This T cell receptor (beta chain) was sequenced during a study of blood T cell repertoires in COVID-19. Overall study context: The United States, Italy and Spain provided the acute and convalescent COVID-19 samples. Sample material is recorded as cDNA or gDNA derived from T cells, B-cell-depleted T cells, or PBMCs.

As processed by the authors: Amplification with reference gene primers provided the estimates of nucleated cell counts. Assay: immunoSEQ multiplex PCR; the TCRdb copy retains only in-frame clones and omits some. The V and J calls and clone size come from that table; D and trimming were worked out from the DNA. The sample consists of roughly 100,000 clones, roughly 85% of them appearing once. V was shortened by 5 bases and J by 9 bases, with 17 bases between the two germline ends. Germline V gene lookup returns CDR1 SGHNT and CDR2 YENEEA. This CDR3 contains 15 residues. The source material was peripheral blood. The V and J genes are TRBV11-3 and TRBJ2-6; weak D call: TRBD1 (6 bases). The source of this sequence is a man aged 45-65 years in a cohort sampled during active COVID-19. The chain's CDR3 is CASSPYLQGGNVLTF. For the CDR3, the DNA is TGTGCCAGCAGCCCCTACCTACAGGGTGGCAACGTCCTGACTTTC.